A single sample gave rise to the 8 T cell receptor beta chains below, sequenced in a study of blood T cell repertoires in COVID-19. Produced via immunoSEQ multiplex PCR; TCRdb's table is partial and in-frame only. The table lists 250,000 to 300,000 clones, about nine tenths of them singletons. What was sequenced was peripheral blood. Every receptor here comes from a man in his fifties with acute or convalescent COVID-19.

V usage is TRBV10-3 and J usage is TRBJ1-5, with D possibly matching TRBD1 (6 bases). CDR3 length equals 15 residues. Germline loops: CDR1 ENHRY, CDR2 SYGVKD. V dropped 4 bases and J dropped 5 bases, with 15 bases sitting between them. DNA for the CDR3: TGTGCCATCAGTGGGGATAGCAGGGGTTATCAGCCCCAGCATTTT. It yields the protein CAISGDSRGYQPQHF.

The chain couples TRBV10-1 to TRBJ1-3; D possibly corresponds to TRBD1 (5 bases). V was pared by 0 bases and J by 4 bases, with 10 bases between. Germline V gene lookup returns CDR1 WNHNN and CDR2 SYGVQD (reference sequence). CDR3 length equals 15 residues. CDR3: CASSESGGRGNTIYF. The CDR3 DNA is TGCGCCAGCAGTGAGTCGGGGGGAAGAGGAAACACCATATATTTT.

V gene TRBV4-1 combines with J gene TRBJ1-5; D unclear. The CDR3 runs 16 residues. The germline CDR1 and CDR2 sequences are MGHRA and YSYEKL. Trimming took 4 bases from V and 4 from J, leaving 17 bases between them. This CDR3 is CASSPREGSRNQPQHF. The CDR3 DNA is TGCGCCAGCAGCCCTCGGGAAGGGTCCAGGAATCAGCCCCAGCATTTT.

The chain joins TRBV19 to TRBJ1-3, with 8 bases that match TRBD1. Losses at the gene ends were 3 bases for V and 0 bases for J; bases not matched to a gene: 4. The CDR3 runs 16 residues. CDR1 is LNHDA, CDR2 SQIVND, per germline (reference sequence). The CDR3 sequence is CASSMEDRASGNTIYF. The CDR3 DNA follows: TGTGCCAGTAGTATGGAGGACAGGGCCTCTGGAAACACCATATATTTT.

This chain uses TRBV4-1 with TRBJ1-2; tentative D call: TRBD1 (6 bases). The CDR3 contains 15 residues. V shed 0 bases and J shed 0 bases, with 8 bases lying between them. Germline V lookup: CDR1 MGHRA, CDR2 YSYEKL. The chain's CDR3 is CASSQDSGANYGYTF. The CDR3 coding sequence is TGCGCCAGCAGCCAAGATTCAGGGGCTAACTATGGCTACACCTTC.

The chain uses TRBV6-5 and TRBJ1-1, with D maybe TRBD1 (5 bases). Trimming shortened V by 0 bases and J by 5 bases, and 10 bases separated the two germline ends. Germline V lookup: CDR1 MNHEY, CDR2 SVGAGI. The CDR3 covers 14 residues. The CDR3 coding sequence is TGTGCCAGCAGTTACTCGACAGCGGGGACTGAAGCTTTCTTT. Residues: CASSYSTAGTEAFF.

The chain has TRBV19 and TRBJ1-2, with 8 bases lining up with TRBD1. J was trimmed by 5 bases and V by 0 bases; bases with no gene match: 8. From germline, CDR1 is LNHDA and CDR2 SQIVND (reference sequence). The CDR3 is 16 residues long. CDR3 residues: CASSIDTYRGIYGYTF. In DNA, the CDR3 is TGTGCCAGTAGTATAGATACATACAGGGGGATTTATGGCTACACCTTC.

The chain combines TRBV19 with TRBJ1-1; unclear D gene. V lost 6 bases and J 2 bases, leaving 13 bases between the germline ends. The CDR3 loop spans 14 amino acids. The germline V gene has CDR1 LNHDA and CDR2 SQIVND (reference sequence). CDR3 in amino acids: CASSRKMRNTEAFF. CDR3 DNA: TGTGCCAGTAGCCGAAAGATGCGAAACACTGAAGCTTTCTTT.